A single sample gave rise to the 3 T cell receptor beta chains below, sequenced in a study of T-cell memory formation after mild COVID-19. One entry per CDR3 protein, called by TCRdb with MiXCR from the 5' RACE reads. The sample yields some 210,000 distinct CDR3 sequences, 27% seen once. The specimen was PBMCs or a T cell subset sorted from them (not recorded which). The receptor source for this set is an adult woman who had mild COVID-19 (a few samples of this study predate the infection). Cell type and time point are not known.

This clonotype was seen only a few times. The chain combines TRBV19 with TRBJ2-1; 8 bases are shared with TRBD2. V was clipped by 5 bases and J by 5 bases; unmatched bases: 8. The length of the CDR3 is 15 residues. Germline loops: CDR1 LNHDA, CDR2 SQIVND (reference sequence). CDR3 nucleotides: TGTGCCAGTAGTTCTCGGACTAGCATTAACAATGAGCAGTTCTTC. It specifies CASSSRTSINNEQFF.

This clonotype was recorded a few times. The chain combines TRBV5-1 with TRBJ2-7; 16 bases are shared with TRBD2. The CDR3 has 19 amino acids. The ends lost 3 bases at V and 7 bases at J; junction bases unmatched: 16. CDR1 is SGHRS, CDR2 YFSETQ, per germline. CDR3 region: CASSSRPGTSGGALGEQYF. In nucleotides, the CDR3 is TGCGCCAGCAGCTCGCGTCCCGGGACTAGCGGGGGGGCGCTCGGGGAGCAGTACTTC.

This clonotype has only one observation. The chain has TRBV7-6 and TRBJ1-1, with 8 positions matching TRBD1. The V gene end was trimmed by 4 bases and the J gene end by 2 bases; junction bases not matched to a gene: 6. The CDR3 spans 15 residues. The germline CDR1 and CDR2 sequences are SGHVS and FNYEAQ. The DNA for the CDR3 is TGTGCCAGCAGCTCGGCAGGGGGCTATAACACTGAAGCTTTCTTT. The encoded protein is CASSSAGGYNTEAFF.